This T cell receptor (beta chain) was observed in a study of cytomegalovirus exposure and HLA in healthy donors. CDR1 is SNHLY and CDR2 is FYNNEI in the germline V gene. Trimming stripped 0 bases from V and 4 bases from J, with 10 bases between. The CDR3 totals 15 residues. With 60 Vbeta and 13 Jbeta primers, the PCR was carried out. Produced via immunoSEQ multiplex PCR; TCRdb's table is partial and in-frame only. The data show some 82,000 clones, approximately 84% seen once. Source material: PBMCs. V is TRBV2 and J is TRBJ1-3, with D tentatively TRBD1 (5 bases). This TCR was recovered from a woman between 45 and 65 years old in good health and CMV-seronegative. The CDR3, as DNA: TGTGCCAGCAGTGAAGCGCGCCGACAGGGAAACACCATATATTTT. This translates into CASSEARRQGNTIYF. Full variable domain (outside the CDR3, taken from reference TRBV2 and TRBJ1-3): EPEVTQTPSHQVTQMGQEVILRCVPISNHLYFYWYRQILGQKVEFLVSFYNNEISEKSEIFDDQFSVERPDGSNFTLKIRSTKLEDSAMYFCASSEARRQGNTIYFGEGSWLTVV.